The 2 T cell receptor beta chains below come from one sample, sequenced in a study of cytomegalovirus exposure and HLA in healthy donors. Primers: 60 Vbeta forward and 13 Jbeta reverse. Produced via immunoSEQ multiplex PCR; TCRdb's table is partial and in-frame only. Among roughly 86,000 clones, less than 80% were seen once, and the ten largest hold 20% to 25%. Sequencing was carried out using PBMCs. The receptors shown here come from a woman aged 50 to 65 in good health and CMV-seropositive.

The chain recombines TRBV2 with TRBJ1-6; TRBD1 might be the D (5 bases). The CDR3 covers 15 residues. The V gene lost 4 bases and the J gene lost 3 bases, with 10 bases spanning the gap. Germline V gives CDR1 SNHLY, CDR2 FYNNEI. This chain's CDR3 is CASSGTLDYNSPLHF. The CDR3 nucleotides are TGTGCCAGCAGTGGGACACTCGACTATAATTCACCCCTCCACTTT.

This clone appeared a few times. This rearrangement joins TRBV6-1 to TRBJ2-1, with D hard to call. This CDR3 is built from 14 residues. Germline V gene data show CDR1 as MNHNS and CDR2 as SASEGT. V gave up 3 bases and J gave up 4 bases, with 10 bases separating them. In DNA form, the CDR3 reads TGTGCCAGCAGTGATTCCCAGGTATACAATGAGCAGTTCTTC. Protein product: CASSDSQVYNEQFF.